These 5 T cell receptor beta chains originate from one sample sequenced in a study of cytomegalovirus exposure and HLA in healthy donors. The protocol was immunoSEQ multiplex PCR, while the TCRdb copy is restricted to in-frame clones and leaves out a portion. Here the sample spans under 140,000 clones, approximately 89% being singletons. The sequenced sample consisted of PBMCs. These receptors all stem from a woman aged 18-29 years in good health and CMV-seronegative.

The chain couples TRBV5-1 to TRBJ2-7, with 10 nucleotides matching TRBD1. The CDR3 loop spans 16 amino acids. Trimming at V came to 4 bases and at J to 2 bases, leaving 9 bases not matched to a gene. Germline V lookup: CDR1 SGHRS, CDR2 YFSETQ. The DNA for the CDR3 is TGCGCCAGCAGCCCCACTTGGACAGGGGGGGCCTACGAGCAGTACTTC. Translating gives CASSPTWTGGAYEQYF. Full variable domain (missing parts from reference TRBV5-1 and TRBJ2-7): KAGVTQTPRYLIKTRGQQVTLSCSPISGHRSVSWYQQTPGQGLQFLFEYFSETQRNKGNFPGRFSGRQFSNSRSEMNVSTLELGDSALYLCASSPTWTGGAYEQYFGPGTRLTVT.

The count of this clone is one. The V gene is TRBV28, the J gene TRBJ1-2, with 7 bases matching TRBD1. The CDR3 contains 16 residues. Germline lookup yields CDR1 MDHEN and CDR2 SYDVKM. With V trimmed by 5 bases and J by 3 bases, 12 bases remained unmatched. The CDR3 DNA follows: TGTGCCAGCAGTATCCTACAGGGGATAGGGGACTATGGCTACACCTTC. Translating it yields CASSILQGIGDYGYTF.

This clone showed up just once. The rearrangement joins TRBV6-1 to TRBJ2-5; the match to TRBD1 covers 7 bases. The junction had 6 bases not matched to a gene; V was cut back by 3 bases and J by 5 bases. There are 14 residues in the CDR3. Germline values: CDR1 MNHNS, CDR2 SASEGT. DNA for the CDR3: TGTGCCAGCAGTGAGAGACAGGGCTGGGAGACCCAGTACTTC. Its protein product is CASSERQGWETQYF.

The chain carries TRBV6-5 and TRBJ1-4; 7 positions agree with TRBD1. In germline, CDR1 is MNHEY, CDR2 SVGAGI. Trimming at V came to 7 bases and at J to 4 bases, leaving 6 bases not matched to a gene. This CDR3 is 14 amino acids long. The CDR3 reads CASTQGLSNEKLFF. The CDR3, as DNA: TGTGCCAGCACACAGGGGCTTAGTAATGAAAAACTGTTTTTT.

The V call is TRBV6-6, the J call TRBJ2-3; 9 bases match TRBD2. Germline V gene sequence: CDR1 MNHNY, CDR2 SVGAGI (reference sequence). The trim removed 6 bases at V and 6 bases at J, leaving 7 bases unmatched. This CDR3 comprises 14 residues. CDR3 region: CASRGSGGSDTQYF. The CDR3 nucleotides are TGTGCCAGCAGGGGAAGCGGGGGGTCGGATACGCAGTATTTT.